A single T cell receptor (beta chain) is shown here with its context. Its antigen is as yet unknown. This record belongs to a study of shared clonotypes between healthy human individuals. Across the study: The study used three CD4 naive, three CD4 memory, two CD8 naive and one CD8 memory plate per donor. Broader study findings: The study drew on few donors, limiting represented genetic and exposure-history diversity.

Execution of the assay was at deep level. TCRdb keeps only in-frame clones here, not all; method: immunoSEQ multiplex PCR. In the table there are 2,100,000 or so clones, more than 90% of which are singletons. The CDR3 is 15 amino acids. V lost 7 bases and J 2 bases, leaving 19 bases between the germline ends. The germline CDR1 and CDR2 sequences are SGHRS and YFSETQ. The rearrangement links TRBV5-1 to TRBJ2-7; TRBD1 is a possible D gene (5 bases). The sequence was collected from a man between 18 and 35 years old in good health. Sequencing used naive CD4+ T cells sorted from blood. As to subset: CD45RA+ positively selected. DNA of the CDR3: TGCGCCAGCTCCCCGGTATCTGGGGCTACCTACGAGCAGTACTTC. Translated: CASSPVSGATYEQYF.